Listed here is a single T cell receptor (beta chain). This record comes from a study of blood T cell repertoires in COVID-19. On the study more broadly: Samples came from the United States, Italy and Spain, spanning acute and convalescent COVID-19. Sources were T cells, B-cell-depleted T cells, or PBMCs; the material itself was cDNA or gDNA.

Per the study methods: Reference gene primer amplification in the assay estimated nucleated cell counts. TCRdb's copy holds only in-frame clones and misses some; the assay was immunoSEQ multiplex PCR. D and trimming were read from the DNA, whereas the V and J calls and clone size are those reported in that table. This sample has over 85,000 clones, with around three quarters found just once. The CDR3 is made up of 11 amino acids. Trimming took off 10 bases at V and 7 bases at J, with 13 bases between the two ends. The germline V gene has CDR1 MNHEY and CDR2 SVGAGI. The source of this sequence is a woman aged 55-70 years with acute or convalescent COVID-19. What was sequenced was peripheral blood. The chain is built from TRBV6-5 and TRBJ1-1; no definite D call. CDR3 sequence: CATDGGSEAFF. The DNA of the CDR3 is TGTGCCACCGACGGAGGCAGTGAAGCTTTCTTT.